Listed below are T cell receptor beta chains from one sample, sequenced in a study of T cell responses to AZD1222 COVID-19 vaccine. Some clones are missing from TCRdb's copy, which holds only in-frame ones; the method was immunoSEQ multiplex PCR. The sample contains some 170,000 clones, 92% of which appear only once. This sample comprised peripheral blood, obtained on day 0 of MenACWY control vaccination. The origin of the receptors is an adult in good health. CDR3s include the opening cysteine and the closing phenylalanine or tryptophan. The D gene is left open where the match is weak. Size is stated for part of the rows, as once, few or many counts, or as a class when the clone is expanded.

>13|TRBD1|NA|TRBV29-1|TRBJ1-2
CSDRDRSNYGYTF
TGCAGCGACCGGGACAGGTCTAACTATGGCTACACCTTC
>13|NA|once|TRBV19|TRBJ2-7
CASSFGPAYEQYF
TGTGCCAGCTCCTTCGGGCCCGCCTACGAGCAGTACTTC
>14|NA|NA|TRBV29-1|TRBJ2-1
CSVDWRDRYNEQFF
TGCAGCGTTGATTGGCGGGATCGCTACAATGAGCAGTTCTTC
>16|NA|NA|TRBV5-1|TRBJ2-2
CASSPGQGLNTGELFF
TGCGCCAGCAGCCCGGGCCAGGGATTGAACACCGGGGAGCTGTTTTTT
>15|NA|NA|TRBV9|TRBJ1-2
CASSVDGGRDYGYTF
TGTGCCAGCAGCGTAGACGGCGGGCGGGACTATGGCTACACCTTC
>15|NA|NA|TRBV16|TRBJ1-2
CASSPALSGGSGYTF
TGTGCCAGCAGCCCAGCCCTTTCGGGGGGCTCTGGCTACACCTTC
>15|TRBD1|NA|TRBV18|TRBJ2-1
CASSPLRGPYNEQFF
TGTGCCAGCTCACCGCTTAGGGGGCCTTACAATGAGCAGTTCTTC
>17|NA|NA|TRBV21-1|TRBJ2-5
CASSKIPEGRRGETQYF
TGTGCCAGCAGCAAAATCCCCGAGGGGCGGAGGGGAGAGACCCAGTACTTC
>15|TRBD1|NA|TRBV6-5|TRBJ2-7
CASSYGQGAYYEQYF
TGTGCCAGCAGTTACGGACAGGGGGCATACTACGAGCAGTACTTC
>13|TRBD2|NA|TRBV2|TRBJ2-7
CARRGAAGGEQYF
TGTGCCCGCCGGGGGGCGGCGGGGGGGGAGCAGTACTTC
>17|TRBD1|NA|TRBV5-1|TRBJ2-7
CASSLARTGGSSYEQYF
TGCGCCAGCAGCTTGGCCAGGACAGGGGGTTCATCCTACGAGCAGTACTTC